A selection of T cell receptor beta chains follows, all from one sample in a study of blood T cell repertoires in COVID-19. Repertoires were generated with immunoSEQ multiplex PCR, while TCRdb's copy carries only in-frame clones and drops some. The profile shows about 250,000 clones, more than 65% of them singletons. Sequenced material: peripheral blood. The receptors were sampled from a man aged 45-60 years with active or convalescent COVID-19. The CDR3 runs from the conserved cysteine through the conserved F or W. D genes are given only for firm matches. Rows may omit the clone size; those that give it use once, few, many or a size class.

v_call	clone_size	j_call	d_call	cdr3_nt	cdr3_aa
TRBV6-5	NA	TRBJ2-7	TRBD1	TGTGCCAGCAGACGGGACAGAGAAAGTGGAGAGCAGTACTTC	CASRRDRESGEQYF
TRBV30	NA	TRBJ1-2	NA	TGTGCCTGGAGTTTCCCTGCGGGGGTTGGCTACACCTTC	CAWSFPAGVGYTF
TRBV5-6	NA	TRBJ2-5	NA	TGTGCCAGCAGCCGAGGGTTACAAGAGACCCAGTACTTC	CASSRGLQETQYF
TRBV4-1	NA	TRBJ1-2	NA	TGCGCCAGCAGCCAAGATGAGGGAGGGTGGACCCGCTTCACCTTC	CASSQDEGGWTRFTF
TRBV4-1	NA	TRBJ2-3	TRBD2	TGCGCCAGCAGCCAAGAGGGACTAGCGGGGAGCACAGATACGCAGTATTTT	CASSQEGLAGSTDTQYF
TRBV7-9	NA	TRBJ2-2	TRBD1	TGTGCCAGCAGCCCGGGACAGACCATGGGCACCGGGGAGCTGTTTTTT	CASSPGQTMGTGELFF
TRBV7-8	once	TRBJ2-7	TRBD1	TGTGCCAGCAGCTTAGGGACAGGGGCCGGCTACGAGCAGTACTTC	CASSLGTGAGYEQYF
TRBV30	NA	TRBJ1-2	NA	TGTGCCTGGACCTTTTCGGGGAAAAGCGGCTACACCTTC	CAWTFSGKSGYTF
TRBV2	NA	TRBJ1-4	NA	TGTGCCAGCAGTGAAGTTGGGCGGGGTGAAAAACTGTTTTTT	CASSEVGRGEKLFF
TRBV5-8	NA	TRBJ1-2	TRBD1	TGTGCCAGCAGCCCCAGGGGGCCGGATGGCTACACCTTC	CASSPRGPDGYTF
TRBV5-1	NA	TRBJ1-2	TRBD1	TGCGCCAGCTCAATACAGGGGGACTATGGCTACACCTTC	CASSIQGDYGYTF
TRBV2	once	TRBJ1-1	TRBD1	TGTGCCAGCAGTTTCGACAGGGGAGAAGCTTTCTTT	CASSFDRGEAFF
TRBV5-1	NA	TRBJ2-7	TRBD2	TGCGCCAGCAGACCAAGCGGGGGCGACGAGCAGTACTTC	CASRPSGGDEQYF
TRBV7-6	NA	TRBJ2-2	TRBD2	TGTGCCATCACCCTAGACGGGGGGACGGACACCGGGGAGCTGTTTTTT	CAITLDGGTDTGELFF
TRBV6-5	NA	TRBJ1-2	TRBD1	TGTGCCAGCAGTTACTCTTGGCAGGGGGACTATGGCTACACCTTC	CASSYSWQGDYGYTF
TRBV28	NA	TRBJ2-3	NA	TGTGCCAGCAGTGGGGGGTTACTCTCAGATACGCAGTATTTT	CASSGGLLSDTQYF
TRBV11-2	NA	TRBJ1-1	NA	TGTGGCTCCGGTCCCGCGGGGCGGACTGAAGCTTTCTTT	CGSGPAGRTEAFF
TRBV7-9	NA	TRBJ2-7	TRBD2	TGTGCCAGCACCCTCCCGGGGGGCTACGAGCAGTACTTC	CASTLPGGYEQYF
TRBV3-1/TRBV3-2	NA	TRBJ2-6	NA	TGTGCCAGCAGCCAACGTGTATCTGGGGCCAACGTCCTGACTTTC	CASSQRVSGANVLTF
TRBV4-3	NA	TRBJ2-1	NA	TGCGCCAGCAGCCAAGATCGGGCTGGGGCCCTCCACAATGAGCAGTTCTTC	CASSQDRAGALHNEQFF
TRBV7-6	NA	TRBJ1-4	NA	TGTGCCAGCAGCTCACAAGGACAGTTTAATGAAAAACTGTTTTTT	CASSSQGQFNEKLFF
TRBV9	NA	TRBJ2-7	TRBD1	TGTGCCAGCAGCGTAGGAGAGGGACAGGGTAGGGTCGAGCAGTACTTC	CASSVGEGQGRVEQYF
TRBV7-2	NA	TRBJ2-2	TRBD2	TGTGCCAGCAGCTTAGCATCTAGCGGGGGTGATAACACCGGGGAGCTGTTTTTT	CASSLASSGGDNTGELFF
TRBV19	NA	TRBJ1-6	NA	TGTGCCAGTAGTTTCGACGGGGATACACCCCTCCACTTT	CASSFDGDTPLHF
TRBV4-1	NA	TRBJ2-2	TRBD2	TGCGCCAGCAGCTACCGGATAGCGGGGGAAATTACCGGGGAGCTGTTTTTT	CASSYRIAGEITGELFF
TRBV29-1	NA	TRBJ2-5	NA	TGCAGCGTTGACTCCAGGGGGGACGAGACCCAGTACTTC	CSVDSRGDETQYF
TRBV7-9	NA	TRBJ2-1	NA	TGTGCCAGCAGCCCCCCGGGGTTCAATGAGCAGTTCTTC	CASSPPGFNEQFF
TRBV5-1	NA	TRBJ2-7	NA	TGCGCCAGCAGCTCCGGACTAAAGGCCTGGGAGCAGTACTTC	CASSSGLKAWEQYF
TRBV7-9	NA	TRBJ1-4	NA	TGTGCCAGCAGCCCTATTGGACGGGATGGAAAACTGTTTTTT	CASSPIGRDGKLFF
TRBV2	NA	TRBJ1-5	NA	TGTGCCAGCAGGGGATCCCAGGGAGGGAATCAGCCCCAGCATTTT	CASRGSQGGNQPQHF
TRBV3-1/TRBV3-2	NA	TRBJ2-5	TRBD2	TGTGCCAGCAGCCAAGCACTAGCGGGGGGCCTAGGGGAGACCCAGTACTTC	CASSQALAGGLGETQYF
TRBV5-1	NA	TRBJ1-5	TRBD1	TGCGCCAGCAGCTTTGGAGACAGGGAGGGCAATCAGCCCCAGCATTTT	CASSFGDREGNQPQHF
TRBV6-5	NA	TRBJ2-7	NA	TGTGCCAGCAGTCGCCTGAGCTCTTCCTACGAGCAGTACTTC	CASSRLSSSYEQYF
TRBV15	NA	TRBJ2-2	TRBD1	TGTGCCACCAGCAGAGGAGGGACAGGGGGAACCGGGGAGCTGTTTTTT	CATSRGGTGGTGELFF
TRBV6-5	NA	TRBJ1-1	NA	TGTGCCAGCAGAAGGACTAGGAACACTGAAGCTTTCTTT	CASRRTRNTEAFF
TRBV5-1	NA	TRBJ2-7	TRBD1	TGCGCCAGCAGCATCCTCTCCGGGACAGAGTTTACCTACGAGCAGTACTTC	CASSILSGTEFTYEQYF
TRBV15	NA	TRBJ1-1	TRBD1	TGTGCCACCAGCAGAGCCCCGGGACAGGGGGCTGAAGCTTTCTTT	CATSRAPGQGAEAFF
TRBV7-8	NA	TRBJ2-5	NA	TGTGCCAGCAGCTTAGGGACAGTCCAAGAGACCCAGTACTTC	CASSLGTVQETQYF
TRBV7-8	NA	TRBJ1-3	TRBD1	TGTGCCAGCAGCTCGACAGGGGCTGCTGGAAACACCATATATTTT	CASSSTGAAGNTIYF
TRBV1	NA	TRBJ1-6	NA	TGCACCAGCAGCCAAGATCAGGGCAGGCTAACATCCTATAATTCACCCCTCCACTTT	CTSSQDQGRLTSYNSPLHF
TRBV9	NA	TRBJ2-5	TRBD2	TGTGCCAGCAGCGTAGGTAGTAGCGGGGGGCTCCAAGAGACCCAGTACTTC	CASSVGSSGGLQETQYF
TRBV3-1/TRBV3-2	NA	TRBJ1-2	NA	TGTGCCAGCAGCCAATCTGAGGGTGACTATGGCTACACCTTC	CASSQSEGDYGYTF
TRBV3-1/TRBV3-2	many	TRBJ1-3	TRBD1	TGTGCCAGCAGCCAAAAGGACAGGGGGCGGTACACCATATATTTT	CASSQKDRGRYTIYF
TRBV10-3	NA	TRBJ2-3	NA	TGTGCCATCAGTGACCCTGCAGATACGCAGTATTTT	CAISDPADTQYF
TRBV24-1	NA	TRBJ2-5	TRBD2	TGTGCCACCAGTGACCCAGTGCGGGGGTTTCCTACCCAGTACTTC	CATSDPVRGFPTQYF
TRBV30	NA	TRBJ1-1	NA	TGTGCCTGGTACGGAGGGTCTGAAGCTTTCTTT	CAWYGGSEAFF
TRBV5-6	few	TRBJ1-1	NA	TGTGCCAGCAGCCGTGATGGAGTGACTTTCTTT	CASSRDGVTFF
TRBV5-1	NA	TRBJ1-6	NA	TGCGCCAGCAGCTTGGCAGTTTATAATTCACCCCTCCACTTT	CASSLAVYNSPLHF
TRBV30	few	TRBJ2-1	TRBD1	TGTGCCTGGAGAGGGACAGCTTCCTTCAATGAGCAGTTCTTC	CAWRGTASFNEQFF
TRBV27	NA	TRBJ1-2	TRBD1	TGTGCCAGCAGTTTTAACCCGGGACAGGGCCACTATGGCTACACCTTC	CASSFNPGQGHYGYTF
TRBV5-1	NA	TRBJ1-1	NA	TGCGCCAGCAGTCAGGTGAACACTGAAGCTTTCTTT	CASSQVNTEAFF
TRBV28	NA	TRBJ1-4	NA	TGTGCCAGCAGTTCTTTCCTGGGCGAGTTACATAATGAAAAACTGTTTTTT	CASSSFLGELHNEKLFF
TRBV10-3	NA	TRBJ2-5	TRBD2	TGTGCCATCAGTACCGGAATAGCGGGAGCTCAAGAGACCCAGTACTTC	CAISTGIAGAQETQYF
TRBV27	NA	TRBJ2-7	NA	TGTGCCAGCAGTTTAGGCTCGGAGGTCACCTACGAGCAGTACTTC	CASSLGSEVTYEQYF
TRBV14	NA	TRBJ1-1	TRBD1	TGTGCCAGCAGCCAAGATCCTAGGAGGGGGCACCGCACTGAAGCTTTCTTT	CASSQDPRRGHRTEAFF
TRBV10-3	NA	TRBJ1-2	TRBD1	TGTGCCATCAGCGCAGAGCGACAGGGGCTGGATGGCTACACCTTC	CAISAERQGLDGYTF
TRBV18	NA	TRBJ2-1	TRBD2	TGTGCCAGCTCCCAACTAGCGGGGGGACTCAATGAGCAGTTCTTC	CASSQLAGGLNEQFF
TRBV6-5	NA	TRBJ1-4	NA	TGTGCCAGCAGTTACTCGATCGGGGAAAAACTGTTTTTT	CASSYSIGEKLFF
TRBV9	NA	TRBJ2-1	NA	TGTGCCAGCAGCCAACTTGCTTCGGCGGCGAGCTCCTACAATGAGCAGTTCTTC	CASSQLASAASSYNEQFF
TRBV18	NA	TRBJ1-3	TRBD1	TGTGCCAGCTCACTTGGGACAGGGAACTCTGGAAACACCATATATTTT	CASSLGTGNSGNTIYF